The T cell receptor beta chain described here comes from a study of cytomegalovirus exposure and HLA in healthy donors. Germline trimming cut 4 bases from V and 4 bases from J; bases unmatched to any gene: 7. The V gene's germline CDR1 is LGHNA and CDR2 YSLEER. The CDR3 consists of 15 residues. Comment on this clone: Its antigen remains unknown.

Study-wide findings and caveats: Analyses of presence and absence presupposed an approximately uniform sequencing depth across donors.

The PCR was carried out with 60 Vbeta primers and 13 Jbeta primers. The table came from immunoSEQ multiplex PCR; TCRdb's copy has only in-frame clones and leaves some out. The table shows 150,000 to 200,000 clones, with 75% occurring only once. Material: PBMCs. The sequence came from a male donor in good health and CMV-seronegative. The V call is TRBV4-3, the J call TRBJ1-5; 7 nucleotides match TRBD1. CDR3 loop: CASSLYRGANQPQHF. The CDR3 region has the DNA TGCGCCAGCAGCCTATACAGGGGCGCTAATCAGCCCCAGCATTTT.